Sequencing of this T cell receptor (beta chain) was carried out in a study of T-cell reconstitution after alpha-beta-depleted transplantation in children. Preparation of the TCRbeta library was carried out with unique molecular identifiers. TCRdb ran MiXCR on the PCR reads and lists one entry per CDR3 protein. This table has roughly 670,000 distinct CDR3 sequences, around 14% appearing once. The CDR3 extends over 15 amino acids. CDR1 and CDR2 from the germline V gene are MNHNS and SASEGT. The junction had 11 bases not matched to a gene; V was cut back by 5 bases and J by 6 bases. This clonotype was observed at least ten times.

The material was PBMCs, obtained before TCRalphabeta/CD19-depleted stem cell transplant. The chain joins TRBV6-1 to TRBJ2-7; 9 bases are a match to TRBD2. This TCR came from a girl aged 2-9 years with congenital amegakaryocytic thrombocytopenia, due to receive a stem cell transplant. The CDR3 DNA reads TGTGCCAGCAGTCGTATTAGCGGGAGTGTCCCCGAGCAGTACTTC. Translating gives CASSRISGSVPEQYF.